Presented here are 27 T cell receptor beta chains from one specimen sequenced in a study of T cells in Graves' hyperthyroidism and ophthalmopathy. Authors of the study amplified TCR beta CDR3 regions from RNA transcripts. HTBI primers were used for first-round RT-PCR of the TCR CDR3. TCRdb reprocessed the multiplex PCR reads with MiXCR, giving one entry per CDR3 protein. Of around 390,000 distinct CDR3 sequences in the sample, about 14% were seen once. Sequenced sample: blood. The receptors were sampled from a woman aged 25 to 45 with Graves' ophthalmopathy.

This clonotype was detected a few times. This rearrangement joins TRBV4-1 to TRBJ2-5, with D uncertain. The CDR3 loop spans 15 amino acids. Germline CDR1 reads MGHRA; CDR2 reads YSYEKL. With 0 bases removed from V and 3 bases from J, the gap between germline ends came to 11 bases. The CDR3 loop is CASSQDWPEKETQYF. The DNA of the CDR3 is TGCGCCAGCAGCCAAGATTGGCCAGAGAAAGAGACCCAGTACTTC.

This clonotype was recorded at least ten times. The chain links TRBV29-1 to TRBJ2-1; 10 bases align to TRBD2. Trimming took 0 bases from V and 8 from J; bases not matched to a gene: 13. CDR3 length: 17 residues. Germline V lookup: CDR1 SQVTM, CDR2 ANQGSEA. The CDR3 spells CSVEDRFSGGGGDEQFF. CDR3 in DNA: TGCAGCGTTGAAGATCGTTTCAGCGGGGGGGGAGGGGATGAGCAGTTCTTC.

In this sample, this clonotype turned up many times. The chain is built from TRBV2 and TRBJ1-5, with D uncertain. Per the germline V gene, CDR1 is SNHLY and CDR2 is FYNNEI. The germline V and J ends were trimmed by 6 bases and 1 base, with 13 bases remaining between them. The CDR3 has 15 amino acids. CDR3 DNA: TGTGCCAGCAGAGCGCGGGTTAACAGCAATCAGCCCCAGCATTTT. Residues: CASRARVNSNQPQHF.

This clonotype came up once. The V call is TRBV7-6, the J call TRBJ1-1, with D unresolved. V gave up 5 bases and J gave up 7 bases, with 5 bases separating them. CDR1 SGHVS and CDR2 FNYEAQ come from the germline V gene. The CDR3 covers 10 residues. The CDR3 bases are TGTGCCAGCAGCACAGTTGAAGCTTTCTTT. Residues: CASSTVEAFF.

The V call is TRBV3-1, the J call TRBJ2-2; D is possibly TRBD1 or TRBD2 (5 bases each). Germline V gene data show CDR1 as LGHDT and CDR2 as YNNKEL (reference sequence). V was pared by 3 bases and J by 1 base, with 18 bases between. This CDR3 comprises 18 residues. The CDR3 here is CASSQDVLGTKNTGELFF. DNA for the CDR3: TGTGCCAGCAGCCAGGATGTACTAGGGACGAAGAACACCGGGGAGCTGTTTTTT. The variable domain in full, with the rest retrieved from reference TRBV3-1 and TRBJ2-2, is DTAVSQTPKYLVTQMGNDKSIKCEQNLGHDTMYWYKQDSKKFLKIMFSYNNKELIINETVPNRFSPKSPDKAHLNLHINSLELGDSAVYFCASSQDVLGTKNTGELFFGEGSRLTVL.

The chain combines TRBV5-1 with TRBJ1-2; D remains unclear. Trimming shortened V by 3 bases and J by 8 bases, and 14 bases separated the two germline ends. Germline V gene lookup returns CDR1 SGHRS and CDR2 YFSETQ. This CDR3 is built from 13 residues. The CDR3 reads CASSSAQNEGYTF. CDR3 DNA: TGCGCCAGCAGCTCAGCACAAAACGAGGGCTACACCTTC.

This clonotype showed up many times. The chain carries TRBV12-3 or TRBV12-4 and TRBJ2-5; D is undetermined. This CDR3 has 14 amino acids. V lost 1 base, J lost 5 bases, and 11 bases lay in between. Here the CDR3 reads CASSLGRLVETQYF. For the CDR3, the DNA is TGTGCCAGCAGTTTAGGACGTCTTGTGGAGACCCAGTACTTC.

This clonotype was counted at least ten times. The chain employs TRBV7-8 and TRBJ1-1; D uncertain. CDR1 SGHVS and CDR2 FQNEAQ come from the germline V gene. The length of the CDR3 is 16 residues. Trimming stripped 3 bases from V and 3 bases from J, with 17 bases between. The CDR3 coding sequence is TGTGCCAGCAGCTTCTCGCTGGTAGGGAAGGACACTGAAGCTTTCTTT. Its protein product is CASSFSLVGKDTEAFF.

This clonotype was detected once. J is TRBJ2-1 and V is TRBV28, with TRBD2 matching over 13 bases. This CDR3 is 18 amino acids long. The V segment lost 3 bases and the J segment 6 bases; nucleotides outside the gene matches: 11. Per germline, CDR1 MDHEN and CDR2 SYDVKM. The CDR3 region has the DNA TGTGCCAGCAGTTTCCTACTAGCGGGGGGGCCATTGATCAATGAGCAGTTCTTC. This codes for CASSFLLAGGPLINEQFF.

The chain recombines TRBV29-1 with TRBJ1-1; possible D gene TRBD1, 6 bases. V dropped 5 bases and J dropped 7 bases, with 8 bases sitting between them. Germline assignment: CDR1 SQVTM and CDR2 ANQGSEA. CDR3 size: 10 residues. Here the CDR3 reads CSVWTVEAFF. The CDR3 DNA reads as TGCAGCGTTTGGACAGTTGAAGCTTTCTTT. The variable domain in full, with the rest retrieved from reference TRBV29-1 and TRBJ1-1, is SAVISQKPSRDICQRGTSLTIQCQVDSQVTMMFWYRQQPGQSLTLIATANQGSEATYESGFVIDKFPISRPNLTFSTLTVSNMSPEDSSIYLCSVWTVEAFFGQGTRLTVV.

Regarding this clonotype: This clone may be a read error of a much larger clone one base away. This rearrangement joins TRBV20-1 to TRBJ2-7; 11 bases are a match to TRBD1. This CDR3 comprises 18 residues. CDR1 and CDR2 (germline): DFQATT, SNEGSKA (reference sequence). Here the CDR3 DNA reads TGCAGTGCTCGTCAATGGACAGGGGGCTTCGATACCGTCTACGAGCAGTGCTTC. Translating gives CSARQWTGGFDTVYEQCF.

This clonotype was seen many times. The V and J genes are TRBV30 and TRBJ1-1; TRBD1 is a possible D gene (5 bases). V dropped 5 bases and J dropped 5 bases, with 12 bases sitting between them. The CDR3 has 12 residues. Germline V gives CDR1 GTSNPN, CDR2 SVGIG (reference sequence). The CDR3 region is CAWAGSRTEAFF. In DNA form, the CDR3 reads TGTGCCTGGGCAGGGTCGAGAACTGAAGCTTTCTTT.

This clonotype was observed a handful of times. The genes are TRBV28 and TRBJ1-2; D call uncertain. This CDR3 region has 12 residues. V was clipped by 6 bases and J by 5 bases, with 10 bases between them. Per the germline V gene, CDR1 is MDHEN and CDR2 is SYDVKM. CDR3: CASRGDAYGYTF. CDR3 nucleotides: TGTGCCAGCAGGGGCGATGCTTATGGCTACACCTTC.

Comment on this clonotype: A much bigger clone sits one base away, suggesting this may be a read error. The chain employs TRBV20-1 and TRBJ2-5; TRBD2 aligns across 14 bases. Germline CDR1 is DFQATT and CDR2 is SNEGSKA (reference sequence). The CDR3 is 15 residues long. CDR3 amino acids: CSAQKGLAGDETQCF. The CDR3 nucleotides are TGCAGTGCTCAAAAGGGACTAGCGGGGGATGAGACCCAGTGCTTC.

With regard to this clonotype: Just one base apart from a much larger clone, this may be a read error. The CDR3, as DNA: TGTGCCAGCAGCTGGGGCCCGGAGGTCTGCACCTTC. Translating gives CASSWGPEVCTF. The chain employs TRBV7-9 and TRBJ1-2; tentatively, D is TRBD1 (5 bases). The germline gives CDR1 SEHNR, CDR2 FQNEAQ (reference sequence). The CDR3 sequence is 12 residues long. V was cut by 4 bases and J by 13 bases, with 16 bases left in between. The variable domain in full, completed from reference TRBV7-9 and TRBJ1-2, reads DTGVSQNPRHKITKRGQNVTFRCDPISEHNRLYWYRQTLGQGPEFLTYFQNEAQLEKSRLLSDRFSAERPKGSFSTLEIQRTEQGDSAMYLCASSWGPEVCTFGSGTRLTVV.

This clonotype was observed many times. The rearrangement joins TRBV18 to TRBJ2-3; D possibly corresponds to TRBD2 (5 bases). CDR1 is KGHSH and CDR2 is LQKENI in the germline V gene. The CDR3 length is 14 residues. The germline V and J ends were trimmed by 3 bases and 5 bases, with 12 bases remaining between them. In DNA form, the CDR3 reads TGTGCCAGCTCACCGGGAGCGTTCGGAGATACGCAGTATTTT. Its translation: CASSPGAFGDTQYF.

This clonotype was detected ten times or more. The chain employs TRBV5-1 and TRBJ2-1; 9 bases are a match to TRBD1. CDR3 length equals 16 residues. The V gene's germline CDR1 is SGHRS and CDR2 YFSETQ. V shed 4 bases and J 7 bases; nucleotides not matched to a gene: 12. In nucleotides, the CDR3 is TGCGCCAGCAGCACGAACAGGGGGCAAGGGGGGAATGAGCAGTTCTTC. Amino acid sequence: CASSTNRGQGGNEQFF. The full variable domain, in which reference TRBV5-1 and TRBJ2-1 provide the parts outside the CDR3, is KAGVTQTPRYLIKTRGQQVTLSCSPISGHRSVSWYQQTPGQGLQFLFEYFSETQRNKGNFPGRFSGRQFSNSRSEMNVSTLELGDSALYLCASSTNRGQGGNEQFFGPGTRLTVL.

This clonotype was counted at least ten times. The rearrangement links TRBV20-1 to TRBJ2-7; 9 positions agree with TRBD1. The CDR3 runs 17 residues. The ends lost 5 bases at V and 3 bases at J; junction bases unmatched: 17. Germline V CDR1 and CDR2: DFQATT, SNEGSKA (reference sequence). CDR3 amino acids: CSAGPGQGLNSIYEQYF. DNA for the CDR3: TGCAGTGCTGGCCCGGGACAGGGCCTTAATTCGATCTACGAGCAGTACTTC.

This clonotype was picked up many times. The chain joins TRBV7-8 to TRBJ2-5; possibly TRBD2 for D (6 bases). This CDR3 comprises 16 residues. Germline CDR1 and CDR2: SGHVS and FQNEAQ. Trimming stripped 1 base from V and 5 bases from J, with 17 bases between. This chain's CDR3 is CASSLDGPSAGETQYF. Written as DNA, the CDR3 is TGTGCCAGCAGCTTAGATGGACCATCCGCGGGGGAGACCCAGTACTTC.

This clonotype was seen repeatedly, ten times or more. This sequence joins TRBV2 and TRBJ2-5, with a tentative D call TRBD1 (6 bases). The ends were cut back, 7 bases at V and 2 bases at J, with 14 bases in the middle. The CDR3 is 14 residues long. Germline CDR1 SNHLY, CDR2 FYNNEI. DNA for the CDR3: TGTGCCAGCACGCCGGGACAACAGCAAGAGACCCAGTACTTC. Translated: CASTPGQQQETQYF.

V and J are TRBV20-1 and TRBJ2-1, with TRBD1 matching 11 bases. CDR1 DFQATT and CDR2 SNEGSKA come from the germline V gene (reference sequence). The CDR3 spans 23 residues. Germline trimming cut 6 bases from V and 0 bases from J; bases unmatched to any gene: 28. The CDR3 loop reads CSANPLTGTGGVTRGDSYNEQFF. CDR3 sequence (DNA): TGCAGTGCCAACCCCTTGACCGGGACAGGGGGTGTAACGCGGGGGGACTCCTACAATGAGCAGTTCTTC.

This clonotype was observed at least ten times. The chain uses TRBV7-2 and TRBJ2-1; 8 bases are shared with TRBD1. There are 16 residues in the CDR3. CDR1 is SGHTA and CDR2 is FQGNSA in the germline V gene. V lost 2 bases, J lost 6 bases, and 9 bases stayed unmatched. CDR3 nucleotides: TGTGCCAGCAGCTTATCAGGGGGCAGTAGACGCAATGAGCAGTTCTTC. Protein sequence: CASSLSGGSRRNEQFF.

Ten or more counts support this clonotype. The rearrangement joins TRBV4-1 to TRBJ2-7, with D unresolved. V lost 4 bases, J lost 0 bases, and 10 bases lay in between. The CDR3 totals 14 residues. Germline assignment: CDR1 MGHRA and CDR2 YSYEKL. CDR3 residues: CASSRTAVSYEQYF. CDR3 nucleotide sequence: TGCGCCAGCAGCCGGACGGCCGTCTCCTACGAGCAGTACTTC.

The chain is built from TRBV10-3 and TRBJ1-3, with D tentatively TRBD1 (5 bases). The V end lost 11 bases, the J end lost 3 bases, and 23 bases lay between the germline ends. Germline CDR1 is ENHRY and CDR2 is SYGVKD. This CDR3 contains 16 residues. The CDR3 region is CASSRGTGLGGNTIYF. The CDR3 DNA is TGTGCCTCATCACGGGGTACGGGGCTAGGTGGAAACACCATATATTTT.

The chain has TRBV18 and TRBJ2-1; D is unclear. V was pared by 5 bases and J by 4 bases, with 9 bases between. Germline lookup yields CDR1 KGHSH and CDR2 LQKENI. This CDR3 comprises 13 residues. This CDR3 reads CASSTPAYNEQFF. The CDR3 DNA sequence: TGTGCCAGCTCAACCCCAGCTTACAATGAGCAGTTCTTC.

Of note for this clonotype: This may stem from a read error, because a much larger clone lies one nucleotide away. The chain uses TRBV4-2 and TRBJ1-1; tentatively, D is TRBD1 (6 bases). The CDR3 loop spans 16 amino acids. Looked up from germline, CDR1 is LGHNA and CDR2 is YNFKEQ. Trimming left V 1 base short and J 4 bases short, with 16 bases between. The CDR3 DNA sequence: TGTGCCAGCAGCCAAGGGGACGGACAGTTGAGCACTGAAGCTTTCTTT. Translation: CASSQGDGQLSTEAFF.

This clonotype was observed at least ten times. CDR3 nucleotide sequence: TGTGCCAGCAGTTCAGGGGACATTTCCTACGAGCAGTACTTC. Amino acids: CASSSGDISYEQYF. The chain has TRBV28 and TRBJ2-7; a possible D gene is TRBD1 (6 bases). This CDR3 is 14 amino acids long. Germline V gene sequence: CDR1 MDHEN, CDR2 SYDVKM. Trimming took 4 bases from V and 1 from J, leaving 11 bases between them. The complete variable domain, with remaining parts taken from reference TRBV28 and TRBJ2-7, reads DVKVTQSSRYLVKRTGEKVFLECVQDMDHENMFWYRQDPGLGLRLIYFSYDVKMKEKGDIPEGYSVSREKKERFSLILESASTNQTSMYLCASSSGDISYEQYFGPGTRLTVT.